These T cell receptor beta chains were read from a single sample in a study of early T cells in non-severe SARS-CoV-2 infection. TCRdb reanalysed the 5' RACE reads using MiXCR and keeps one entry per CDR3 protein. The sample holds more than 40,000 distinct CDR3 sequences, roughly 7.3% seen once. The specimen sequenced was whole blood. These receptors all come from an adult who was a healthcare worker with PCR-confirmed SARS-CoV-2 infection or an uninfected control (not recorded which). CDR3s include the opening cysteine and the closing phenylalanine or tryptophan. The D gene is left open where the match is weak. Clone size is given for some rows only: seen once, a few or many times, or a class if the clone is expanded.

clone_size j_call d_call v_call cdr3_aa cdr3_nt
many TRBJ1-5 NA TRBV7-9 CASSSTGTPSNQPQHF TGTGCCAGCAGCTCCACCGGGACACCTAGCAATCAGCCCCAGCATTTT
many TRBJ1-5 NA TRBV4-3 CASSQDSWGRQPQHF TGCGCCAGCAGCCAAGATTCTTGGGGAAGGCAGCCCCAGCATTTT
NA TRBJ2-3 TRBD2 TRBV27 CASSSYQRGGSDTQYF TGTGCCAGCAGTTCCTATCAGCGGGGAGGGTCGGATACGCAGTATTTT
few TRBJ2-3 TRBD2 TRBV20-1 CSARRLAGGTDTQYF TGCAGTGCTAGAAGACTAGCGGGGGGCACAGATACGCAGTATTTT
few TRBJ2-7 NA TRBV5-1 CASSLSGLGREQYF TGCGCCAGCAGCTTATCGGGGTTGGGTCGCGAGCAGTACTTC
NA TRBJ1-1 NA TRBV12-3/TRBV12-4 CASSPTPTGNTEAFF TGTGCCAGCAGTCCTACCCCGACAGGGAACACTGAAGCTTTCTTT
few TRBJ2-7 NA TRBV30 CAWSMGPGEQYF TGTGCCTGGAGCATGGGGCCGGGGGAGCAGTACTTC
NA TRBJ2-1 TRBD2 TRBV12-3/TRBV12-4 CASSDSGKAYNEQFF TGTGCCAGCAGTGATAGCGGGAAAGCCTACAATGAGCAGTTCTTC
NA TRBJ1-6 NA TRBV28 CASSAWDNEKSPLHF TGTGCCAGCAGTGCGTGGGACAACGAAAAGTCACCCCTCCACTTT
few TRBJ2-7 NA TRBV28 CASSYFYEQYF TGTGCCAGCAGTTATTTCTACGAGCAGTACTTC
many TRBJ2-7 NA TRBV7-3 CASSLNGGYEQYF TGTGCCAGCAGCTTAAACGGAGGCTACGAGCAGTACTTC
many TRBJ2-5 TRBD2 TRBV3-1 CASSQLTSGRETQYF TGTGCCAGCAGCCAATTGACTAGCGGGCGAGAGACCCAGTACTTC